The entry below gives a single T cell receptor beta chain sequence along with its context. Antigen: not known. Combining a sample-barcoded 5' primer with a J-beta primer mix, a second PCR ran for about 6 to 12 cycles. A template-switch adaptor containing 12 random nucleotides labeled each cDNA molecule. TCRdb recomputed calls from the 5' RACE reads with MiXCR, one row per CDR3 protein. The top ten clones hold about 21% of a sample with fewer than 2 million distinct CDR3 sequences, about 39% of them seen once. Healthy Caucasian individuals from Russia aged about 6 to 95 served as donors. Germline CDR1 SGHTA, CDR2 FQGNSA. V was shortened by 1 base and J by 8 bases, with 14 bases between the two germline ends. CDR3 size: 14 residues. These data are taken from a study of blood T cells in healthy people across ages. Study-wide points: Roughly linear declines in TCR beta diversity per million T cells occurred with age.

This chain links TRBV7-2 with TRBJ1-2; tentative D call: TRBD1 (5 bases). Sequencing was carried out using blood. This receptor was identified in a human donor in good health. The CDR3 nucleotides read TGTGCCAGCAGCTTAGTTCTCGGGGCGGACGGCTACACCTTC. Translation gives CASSLVLGADGYTF. Drawing the rest from reference TRBV7-2 and TRBJ1-2, the complete variable domain is GAGVSQSPSNKVTEKGKDVELRCDPISGHTALYWYRQSLGQGLEFLIYFQGNSAPDKSGLPSDRFSAERTGGSVSTLTIQRTQQEDSAVYLCASSLVLGADGYTFGSGTRLTVV.